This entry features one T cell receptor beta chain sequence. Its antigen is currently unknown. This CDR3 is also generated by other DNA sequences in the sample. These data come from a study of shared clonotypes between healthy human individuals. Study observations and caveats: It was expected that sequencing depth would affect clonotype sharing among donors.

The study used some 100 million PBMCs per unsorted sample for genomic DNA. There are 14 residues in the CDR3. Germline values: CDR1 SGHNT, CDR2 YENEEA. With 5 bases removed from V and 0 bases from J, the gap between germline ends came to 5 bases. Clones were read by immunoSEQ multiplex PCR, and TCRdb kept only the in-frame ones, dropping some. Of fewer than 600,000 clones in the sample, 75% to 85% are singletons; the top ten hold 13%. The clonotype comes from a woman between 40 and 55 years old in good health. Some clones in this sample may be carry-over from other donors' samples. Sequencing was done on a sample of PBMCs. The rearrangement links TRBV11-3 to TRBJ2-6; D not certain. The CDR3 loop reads CASSPSSGANVLTF. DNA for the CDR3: TGTGCCAGCAGCCCGAGCTCTGGGGCCAACGTCCTGACTTTC.